The 11 T cell receptor beta chains given below trace back to one sample, sequenced in a study of Graves' ophthalmopathy and Graves' hyperthyroidism. RNA transcripts were the source from which TCR beta CDR3 regions were amplified. First-round RT-PCR with HTBI primers preceded a second-round multiplex PCR. One entry per CDR3 protein, called by TCRdb with MiXCR from the multiplex PCR reads. The sample includes about 400,000 distinct CDR3 sequences, approximately 16% of them seen just once. Material for sequencing was peripheral blood. These receptors originate from a woman aged 18-29 years with Graves' ophthalmopathy.

This clonotype has at least ten counts. The chain carries TRBV11-3 and TRBJ2-7; 14 bases agree with TRBD2. Trimming cost V 3 bases and J 5 bases; bases outside gene matches: 9. The length of the CDR3 is 17 residues. Germline V CDR1 and CDR2: SGHNT, YENEEA. The chain's CDR3 is CASSFRTSGRFSHEQYF. The DNA for the CDR3 is TGTGCCAGCAGCTTTAGGACTAGCGGGAGGTTCAGTCACGAGCAGTACTTC.

The rearrangement uses TRBV12-3 or TRBV12-4 and TRBJ2-2, with a weak D call TRBD2 (5 bases). Trimming pared 3 bases from V and 5 bases from J, leaving 13 bases between. This CDR3 contains 15 residues. The CDR3 DNA reads as TGTGCCAGCAGTTTGTGGGGAGTAGAGACCGGGGAGCTGTTTTTT. Amino acid sequence: CASSLWGVETGELFF.

The chain combines TRBV4-1 with TRBJ2-7; D may match TRBD1 or TRBD2 (5 bases each). This CDR3 has 16 residues. From germline, CDR1 is MGHRA and CDR2 YSYEKL. Trimming removed 0 bases from V and 3 bases from J, with 15 bases in between. The CDR3 here is CASSQDNRGGLYEQYF. DNA of the CDR3: TGCGCCAGCAGCCAAGATAACCGGGGCGGCCTCTACGAGCAGTACTTC.

The table lists this clonotype with many counts. V and J are TRBV7-2 and TRBJ2-7; 10 bases fit TRBD2. This CDR3 has 14 amino acids. V lost 5 bases, J lost 4 bases, and 5 bases stayed unmatched. CDR1 is SGHTA, CDR2 FQGNSA, per germline. CDR3: CASSPGLAVYEQYF. The CDR3 DNA reads TGTGCCAGCAGCCCCGGACTAGCGGTATACGAGCAGTACTTC.

The rearrangement uses TRBV30 and TRBJ2-5; 10 nucleotides match TRBD2. V lost 2 bases to trimming and J lost 2 bases; unmatched junction nucleotides: 8. This CDR3 comprises 16 residues. Per the germline V gene, CDR1 is GTSNPN and CDR2 is SVGIG (reference sequence). The CDR3 nucleotides read TGTGCCTGGAGTCCCACCAGGACTAGCGGACAAGAGACCCAGTACTTC. This codes for CAWSPTRTSGQETQYF.

This clonotype was picked up many times. The gene calls are TRBV6-1 and TRBJ1-1; D might be TRBD1 (5 bases). CDR1 is MNHNS, CDR2 SASEGT, per germline. The V and J ends lost 6 bases and 4 bases respectively, with 18 bases between them. This CDR3 comprises 15 residues. The CDR3 DNA reads as TGTGCCAGCAGAAACCCCCCCCCAAGGGGCACTGAAGCTTTCTTT. It codes for CASRNPPPRGTEAFF.

This clonotype has ten or more counts. V usage is TRBV30 and J usage is TRBJ2-5; D possibly corresponds to TRBD1 (5 bases). Germline CDR1 reads GTSNPN; CDR2 reads SVGIG (reference sequence). V lost 3 bases and J 5 bases, leaving 13 bases between the germline ends. The CDR3 length is 13 residues. CDR3 protein: CAWRLGQLETQYF. The CDR3 DNA reads as TGTGCCTGGAGACTGGGGCAATTGGAGACCCAGTACTTC.

This clonotype has a count of ten or more. The J gene is TRBJ2-4, the V gene TRBV6-2 or TRBV6-3; 7 bases are a match to TRBD2. Per the germline V gene, CDR1 is MNHEY and CDR2 is SVGEGT. This CDR3 region has 14 residues. V trimming: 0 bases; J trimming: 7 bases; junction bases outside the gene matches: 3. CDR3 sequence: CASSYSTSRNIQYF. The CDR3 DNA reads TGTGCCAGCAGTTACTCGACTAGCCGGAACATTCAGTACTTC.

This clonotype has a count of ten or more. The chain combines TRBV25-1 with TRBJ1-1; tentative D call: TRBD1 (6 bases). CDR1 and CDR2 from the germline V gene are MGHDK and SYGVNS. The CDR3 is made up of 14 amino acids. Between the trimmed V and J ends, which lost 5 bases and 6 bases, there was a span of 16 bases. The CDR3 sequence: CASSITGLGAEAFF. The DNA of the CDR3 is TGTGCCAGCAGTATTACAGGGCTAGGGGCTGAAGCTTTCTTT.

This clonotype was counted many times. CDR3 in amino acids: CASSRTQQGFNSPLHF. The CDR3 DNA sequence: TGTGCCAGCTCACGAACGCAACAGGGCTTCAATTCACCCCTCCACTTT. The chain couples TRBV18 to TRBJ1-6, with D possibly TRBD1 on 6 matching bases. The V end lost 4 bases, the J end lost 7 bases, and 17 bases lay between the germline ends. This CDR3 has 16 residues. CDR1 KGHSH and CDR2 LQKENI come from the germline V gene.

This clonotype was seen ten or more times. The J gene is TRBJ2-4, the V gene TRBV7-9; TRBD1 is a possible D gene (6 bases). The germline V gene has CDR1 SEHNR and CDR2 FQNEAQ (reference sequence). The CDR3 sequence is 14 residues long. V was cut by 5 bases and J by 8 bases, with 16 bases left in between. The CDR3 DNA reads TGTGCCAGCAGCCTCGGGACAACCGGGGACATTCAGTACTTC. Translating gives CASSLGTTGDIQYF.